What follows describes a single T cell receptor (beta chain). Its antigen is unknown. Germline CDR1 is KGHSH and CDR2 is LQKENI. The CDR3 runs 14 residues. The germline V and J ends were trimmed by 1 base and 2 bases, with 8 bases remaining between them. These data belong to a study of Ad26.COV2.S vaccination and SARS-CoV-2 variants. The sample's treatment: around 19 received Ad26.COV2.S at low or high dose, single or two shots; about 5 received placebo; per-sample allocation not given. Collection of the samples took place on day 63 after the first injection of vaccine or placebo. The donor's status was that of an adult aged 18-55 years in Boston. Generated by immunoSEQ multiplex PCR, the TCRdb table keeps only in-frame clones and is missing some. This table has around 400,000 clones, 80% to 90% appearing once. Study-wide results and caveats: Vaccinees displayed broader spike-specific TCR repertoires than placebo recipients. In vaccinated individuals, spike-specific CD8+ and CD4+ T cell responses reportedly displayed substantial breadth.

This sample comprised peripheral blood, obtained in a trial of Ad26.COV2.S vaccine versus placebo. This TCR was sampled from a person aged 18-65 years who received the Ad26.COV2.S COVID-19 vaccine or a placebo. The rearrangement joins TRBV18 to TRBJ2-5, with D perhaps given as TRBD1 or TRBD2 (5 bases each). CDR3 DNA sequence: TGTGCCAGCTCACCACGGGACGGTCAAGAGACCCAGTACTTC. Translated: CASSPRDGQETQYF.